This T cell receptor beta chain was captured in a study of Tregs in tolerant kidney transplant recipients. Study-wide points: In tolerant patients, donor-specific Tregs outgrew total Tregs, suggesting antigen-driven expansion. No direct test of biological reproducibility was done here.

CDR3 size: 13 residues. Germline V gives CDR1 DFQATT, CDR2 SNEGSKA (reference sequence). About this clone itself: The antigen remains unidentified. The read ends 3 residues shy of where the CDR3 ends; the end is completed using the germline J gene.

TCRdb's copy holds only in-frame clones and misses some; the assay was immunoSEQ multiplex PCR. This specimen shows about 30,000 clones; the ten leading clones hold over 13%. The J gene is TRBJ2-1, the V gene TRBV20-1; D is unclear. This TCR was sampled from a human donor who received a combined kidney and bone marrow transplant. This material consisted of CD8+ T cells from blood, taken before the transplant. The DNA read from the CDR3 is TGCCATCCTCGGGTCACCTCCTACAATGAG. Its translation: CHPRVTSYNE. The whole CDR3 sequence reads CHPRVTSYNEQFF.